This entry is about one T cell receptor (beta chain). Which antigen it targets is not known. Nothing much larger sits one base from this clone, and base qualities are not available. The data derive from a study of tumor-infiltrating lymphocytes in primary liver carcinoma (TCRdb year 2017). As for the study more broadly: The five patients, three men and two women aged 30 to 69 years, had hepatocellular carcinoma (four) or combined HCC and intrahepatic cholangiocarcinoma (one). A total of roughly 35 specimens from 5 patients, comprising approximately 25 tumor regions, 5 adjacent noncancerous liver tissues and 5 peripheral blood samples, were covered by TCRbeta repertoire sequencing. Technical replicate repertoires showed high reproducibility, with mean shared-clone rates roughly 0.88 and correlation coefficients above 0.95. The five patients had tumors staged T1-T3 N0M0, with maximum diameters ranging from about 4.2 to 10 cm. Samples yielded roughly 3.65 to 7.13 million productive TCRbeta reads; read depth did not differ significantly between tissue types. TCRbeta repertoire sequencing, expression microarrays and whole-exome sequencing were combined in the study across five regions of each liver tumor, with adjacent normal tissue and blood also included.

The germline V gene (reference sequence) sets CDR1 to SEHNR and CDR2 to FQNEAQ. V is pruned by 5 bases and J by 8 bases, leaving 8 bases of the junction without a gene match. The CDR3 runs 14 residues from the cysteine to the phenylalanine. Only CDR3 DNA is held: 42 bases, read in frame from base 1. Without any cell sorting, total RNA and DNA were co-extracted from roughly 21-30 mg of bulk tissue using the AllPrep DNA/RNA mini kit. Between late 2015 and March 2016, several patients in China with histopathologically diagnosed primary liver carcinoma had surgical resection. Patients had chronic HBV infection and were treatment-naive at sampling. Pieces of fresh tumor and adjacent tissue were cut in half, with one half kept in RNAlater at -80 degrees C and the other half sent for histology. What the work shows at the level of the full study, not this receptor alone: Only the TCR beta chain was sequenced, which likely underestimates true repertoire diversity because unpaired alpha chains were not captured. The top 250 clones made up a significantly larger repertoire fraction in tumors than in blood (p = 0.039). Since the samples were bulk and unsorted, there was no way to compare CD4+ and CD8+ T cell repertoires. Only 4 or 5 patients were included in the study, and the authors note that the findings should be validated in a larger study. Repertoire overlap was higher between tumor regions (mean roughly 35%) than tumor-adjacent (approximately 17%) or tumor-blood (approximately 15%) pairs, consistent with antigen-driven expansion.

A constant-region primer and ProtoScript II reverse transcriptase were used to reverse-transcribe TCRbeta-specific cDNA from 500 ng total RNA. TCRbeta libraries were built with three nested multiplex PCR rounds, a slightly modified ARM-PCR procedure. Each of the first two PCR rounds ran for about 10 cycles using multiplex TRBV1-TRBV30 forward primers together with a Cbeta reverse primer. A final 25-cycle PCR with Deep VentR polymerase added sample barcodes and Illumina adapters. Amplicons of 200-500 bp were gel-purified with a QIAquick gel extraction kit before sequencing. An Illumina HiSeq 2500 was used to sequence the TCRbeta amplicons, generating 250-bp paired-end reads. Turning to the authors' computational methods: Reads were quality-trimmed with Trimmomatic v0.33, and paired reads were merged with FLASH v1.2.11 to recover full CDR3 sequences. MiGEC v1.2.1b assigned V, D and J germline segments to the rearranged TCRbeta sequences. Clonotype statistics and Shannon-Wiener diversity indices were calculated with VDJtools v1.0.0. Except for diversity analysis, only the 250 most abundant clonotypes of each sample were used in subsequent analyses to reduce sampling bias. TCRdb trimmed the raw reads at Q25, called clones with MiXCR and kept productive beta chains. All rows with the same CDR3 protein become a single entry with the most common DNA and genes. TCRdb assigned the V and J calls; the authors' analysis was not used. A total of over 100,000 distinct CDR3 sequences appear in this sample, around two thirds of them only once. The top ten clones comprise roughly 7.3% of the sample.

Sequences were obtained from tumor-adjacent normal liver tissue. The V gene is TRBV7-9 and the J gene is TRBJ1-2; 10 central nucleotides agree with TRBD1. This receptor was identified in a woman aged 55-69 years with primary liver carcinoma and hepatitis B virus infection. CDR3 protein: CASSLDRGPGGYTF. The DNA is TGTGCCAGCAGCCTTGACAGGGGGCCCGGCGGCTACACCTTC.